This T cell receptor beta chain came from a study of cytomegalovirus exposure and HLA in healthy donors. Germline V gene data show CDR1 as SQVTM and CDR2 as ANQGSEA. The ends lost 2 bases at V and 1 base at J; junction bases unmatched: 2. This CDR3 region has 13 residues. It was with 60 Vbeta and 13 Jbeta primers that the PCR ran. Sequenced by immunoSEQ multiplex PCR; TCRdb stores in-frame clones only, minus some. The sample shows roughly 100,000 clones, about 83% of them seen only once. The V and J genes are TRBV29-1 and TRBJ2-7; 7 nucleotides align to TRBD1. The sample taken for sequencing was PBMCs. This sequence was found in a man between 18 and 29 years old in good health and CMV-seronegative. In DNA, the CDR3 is TGCAGCGTTGAACAGACAGGGTCCTACGAGCAGTACTTC. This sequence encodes CSVEQTGSYEQYF.